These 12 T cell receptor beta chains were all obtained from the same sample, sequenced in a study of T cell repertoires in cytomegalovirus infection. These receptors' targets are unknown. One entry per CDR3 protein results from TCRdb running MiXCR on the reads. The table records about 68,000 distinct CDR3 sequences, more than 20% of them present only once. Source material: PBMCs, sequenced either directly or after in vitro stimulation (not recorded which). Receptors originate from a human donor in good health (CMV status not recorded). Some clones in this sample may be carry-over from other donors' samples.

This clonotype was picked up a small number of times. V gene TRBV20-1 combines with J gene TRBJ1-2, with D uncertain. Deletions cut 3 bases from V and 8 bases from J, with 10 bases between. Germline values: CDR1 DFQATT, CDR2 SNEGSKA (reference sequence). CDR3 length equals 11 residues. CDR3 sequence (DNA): TGCAGTGCTAGTGAAGGGTACGGCTACACCTTC. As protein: CSASEGYGYTF.

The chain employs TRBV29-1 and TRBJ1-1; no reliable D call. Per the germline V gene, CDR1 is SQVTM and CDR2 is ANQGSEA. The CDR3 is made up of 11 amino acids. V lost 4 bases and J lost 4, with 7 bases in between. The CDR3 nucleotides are TGCAGCGTTGGGACCAGCACTGAAGCTTTCTTT. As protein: CSVGTSTEAFF. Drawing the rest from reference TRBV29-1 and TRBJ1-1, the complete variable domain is SAVISQKPSRDICQRGTSLTIQCQVDSQVTMMFWYRQQPGQSLTLIATANQGSEATYESGFVIDKFPISRPNLTFSTLTVSNMSPEDSSIYLCSVGTSTEAFFGQGTRLTVV.

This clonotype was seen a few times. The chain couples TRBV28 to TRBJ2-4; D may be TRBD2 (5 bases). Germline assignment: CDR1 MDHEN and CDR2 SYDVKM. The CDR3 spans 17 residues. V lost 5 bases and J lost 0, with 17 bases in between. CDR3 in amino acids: CASSPFPRELAKNIQYF. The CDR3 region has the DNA TGTGCCAGCAGTCCCTTTCCGAGGGAGCTAGCCAAAAACATTCAGTACTTC. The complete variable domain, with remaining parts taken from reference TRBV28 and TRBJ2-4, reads DVKVTQSSRYLVKRTGEKVFLECVQDMDHENMFWYRQDPGLGLRLIYFSYDVKMKEKGDIPEGYSVSREKKERFSLILESASTNQTSMYLCASSPFPRELAKNIQYFGAGTRLSVL.

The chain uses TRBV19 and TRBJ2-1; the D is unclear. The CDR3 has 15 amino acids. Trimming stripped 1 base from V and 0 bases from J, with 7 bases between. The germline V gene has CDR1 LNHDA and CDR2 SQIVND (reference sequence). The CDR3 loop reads CASSIGQSSYNEQFF. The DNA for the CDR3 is TGTGCCAGTAGTATAGGGCAGTCCTCCTACAATGAGCAGTTCTTC. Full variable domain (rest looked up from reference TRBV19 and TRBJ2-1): DGGITQSPKYLFRKEGQNVTLSCEQNLNHDAMYWYRQDPGQGLRLIYYSQIVNDFQKGDIAEGYSVSREKKESFPLTVTSAQKNPTAFYLCASSIGQSSYNEQFFGPGTRLTVL.

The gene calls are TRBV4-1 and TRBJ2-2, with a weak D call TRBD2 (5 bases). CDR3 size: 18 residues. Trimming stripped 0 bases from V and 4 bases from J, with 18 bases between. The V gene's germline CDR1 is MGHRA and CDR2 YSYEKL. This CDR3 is CASSQDPSAGPSTGELFF. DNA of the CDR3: TGCGCCAGCAGCCAAGACCCGTCGGCGGGCCCGAGCACCGGGGAGCTGTTTTTT.

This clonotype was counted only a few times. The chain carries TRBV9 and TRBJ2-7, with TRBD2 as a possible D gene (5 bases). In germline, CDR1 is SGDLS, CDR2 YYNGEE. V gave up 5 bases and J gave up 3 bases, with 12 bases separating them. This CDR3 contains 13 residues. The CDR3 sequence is CASSYASGYEQYF. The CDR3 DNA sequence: TGTGCCAGCAGTTACGCGAGCGGCTACGAGCAGTACTTC.

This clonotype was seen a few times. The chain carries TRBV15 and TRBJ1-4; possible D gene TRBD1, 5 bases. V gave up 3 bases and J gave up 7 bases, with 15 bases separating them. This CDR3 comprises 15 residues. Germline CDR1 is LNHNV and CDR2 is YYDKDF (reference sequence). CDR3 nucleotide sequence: TGTGCCACCAGCAGTCCCGGGACCACTTCTGAAAAACTGTTTTTT. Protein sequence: CATSSPGTTSEKLFF.

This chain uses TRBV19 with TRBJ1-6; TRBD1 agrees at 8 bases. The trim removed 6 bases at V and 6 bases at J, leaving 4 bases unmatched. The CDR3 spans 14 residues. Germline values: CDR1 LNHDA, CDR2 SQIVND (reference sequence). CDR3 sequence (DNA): TGTGCCAGTAGGGGACAGGCTTCTAATTCACCCCTCCACTTT. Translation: CASRGQASNSPLHF.

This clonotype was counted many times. In DNA form, the CDR3 reads TGTGCCAGCAGCTTAACGGGACAGATTTATGGCTACACCTTC. Its translation is CASSLTGQIYGYTF. The gene calls are TRBV7-2 and TRBJ1-2; 7 bases map to TRBD1. There are 14 residues in the CDR3. Germline CDR1 SGHTA, CDR2 FQGNSA. The trim removed 2 bases at V and 5 bases at J, leaving 5 bases unmatched.

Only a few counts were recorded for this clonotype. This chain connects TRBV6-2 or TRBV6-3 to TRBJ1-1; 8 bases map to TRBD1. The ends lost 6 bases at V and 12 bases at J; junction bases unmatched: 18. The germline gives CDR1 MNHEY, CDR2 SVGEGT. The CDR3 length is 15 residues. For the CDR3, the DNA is TGTGCCAGCAGAACGCCTCTTTGGACAGGGCCGCCTTCTTTCTTT. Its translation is CASRTPLWTGPPSFF.

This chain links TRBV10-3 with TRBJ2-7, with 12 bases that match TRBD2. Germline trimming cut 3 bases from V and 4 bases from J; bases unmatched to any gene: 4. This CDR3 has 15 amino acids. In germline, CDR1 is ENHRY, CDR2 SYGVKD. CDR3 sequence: CAISDLAGGDYEQYF. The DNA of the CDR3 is TGTGCCATCAGTGATCTAGCGGGAGGGGATTACGAGCAGTACTTC.

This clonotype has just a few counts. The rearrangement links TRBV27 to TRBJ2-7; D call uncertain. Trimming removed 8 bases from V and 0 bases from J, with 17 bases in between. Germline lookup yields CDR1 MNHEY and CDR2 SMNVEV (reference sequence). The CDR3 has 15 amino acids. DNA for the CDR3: TGTGCCAGCTCTCCTTCGGGCACCACCTCCTACGAGCAGTACTTC. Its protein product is CASSPSGTTSYEQYF.